These 29 T cell receptor beta chains were sequenced from one sample in a study of blood T cell repertoires in COVID-19. Method: immunoSEQ multiplex PCR; TCRdb's copy keeps in-frame clones and lacks some. Among 80,000 to 100,000 clones listed, over 75% were seen once. Input material: peripheral blood. These receptors all come from a woman older than 75 with active or convalescent COVID-19.

The chain is built from TRBV5-8 and TRBJ1-1; 8 bases are shared with TRBD1. J lost 4 bases, V lost 2 bases, and 4 bases had no gene match. Germline loops: CDR1 SGHTS, CDR2 YDEGEE. CDR3 length: 14 residues. CDR3 amino acids: CASSFTGGSTEAFF. CDR3 DNA sequence: TGTGCCAGCAGCTTCACAGGGGGAAGCACTGAAGCTTTCTTT.

The chain employs TRBV19 and TRBJ2-5, with 10 bases that match TRBD2. Germline CDR1 reads LNHDA; CDR2 reads SQIVND (reference sequence). The CDR3 covers 16 residues. V gave up 5 bases and J gave up 5 bases; unmatched junction bases: 11. The CDR3 DNA is TGTGCCAGTAGTCTTCGATCTAGCGGGGGTTGGGAGACCCAGTACTTC. Its translation: CASSLRSSGGWETQYF.

This clone was seen just once. This chain's CDR3 is CASSEGLAGNDEQFF. The CDR3 DNA sequence: TGTGCCAGCAGTGAAGGGCTAGCGGGAAACGATGAGCAGTTCTTC. The rearrangement links TRBV2 to TRBJ2-1, with 9 nucleotides matching TRBD2. CDR3 length: 15 residues. Germline values: CDR1 SNHLY, CDR2 FYNNEI. J lost 8 bases, V lost 1 base, and 6 bases had no gene match.

The CDR3 DNA reads as TGTGCCAGTAGTGCACAGGGTACGAACACCGGGGAGCTGTTTTTT. It codes for CASSAQGTNTGELFF. The gene calls are TRBV19 and TRBJ2-2, with D possibly being TRBD1 (6 bases). The CDR3 runs 15 residues. Germline lookup yields CDR1 LNHDA and CDR2 SQIVND (reference sequence). Trimming pared 5 bases from V and 0 bases from J, leaving 10 bases between.

V and J are TRBV10-3 and TRBJ2-2, with 12 positions matching TRBD1. CDR3 size: 15 residues. Per the germline V gene, CDR1 is ENHRY and CDR2 is SYGVKD. The V and J ends lost 6 bases and 6 bases, in that order; junction bases with no gene match: 5. The CDR3 sequence is CAIRTGQGASGELFF. CDR3 DNA sequence: TGTGCCATCAGAACGGGACAGGGGGCTTCCGGGGAGCTGTTTTTT.

The chain employs TRBV5-6 and TRBJ1-1; D is undetermined. CDR3 size: 11 residues. V was pared by 3 bases and J by 7 bases, with 7 bases between. From germline, CDR1 is SGHDT and CDR2 YYEEEE. The CDR3 DNA is TGTGCCAGCAGCTCGCAGGTTGAAGCTTTCTTT. It translates to CASSSQVEAFF. The full variable domain, rest sourced from reference TRBV5-6 and TRBJ1-1, is DAGVTQSPTHLIKTRGQQVTLRCSPKSGHDTVSWYQQALGQGPQFIFQYYEEEERQRGNFPDRFSGHQFPNYSSELNVNALLLGDSALYLCASSSQVEAFFGQGTRLTVV.

V and J are TRBV21-1 and TRBJ2-1; the table's D call of TRBD1 was not tested on the DNA. TRBV21-1 is an annotated pseudogene. The CDR3 loop spans 16 amino acids. The CDR3: CASSNKQDRVYNEQFF. CDR3 DNA sequence: TGTGCCAGCAGCAACAAGCAGGACAGGGTCTACAATGAGCAGTTCTTC.

This sequence joins TRBV19 and TRBJ2-3; 10 nucleotides agree with TRBD2. The germline V gene encodes CDR1 LNHDA and CDR2 SQIVND (reference sequence). This CDR3 comprises 15 residues. Trimming removed 3 bases from V and 3 bases from J; junction bases left unmatched: 3. CDR3 loop: CASSIGLAETDTQYF. The CDR3 DNA sequence: TGTGCCAGTAGTATCGGACTAGCGGAAACAGATACGCAGTATTTT. Looking up the rest from reference TRBV19 and TRBJ2-3 gives the full variable domain: DGGITQSPKYLFRKEGQNVTLSCEQNLNHDAMYWYRQDPGQGLRLIYYSQIVNDFQKGDIAEGYSVSREKKESFPLTVTSAQKNPTAFYLCASSIGLAETDTQYFGPGTRLTVL.

The chain carries TRBV2 and TRBJ2-2, with TRBD1 identical over 7 bases. Germline assignment: CDR1 SNHLY and CDR2 FYNNEI. V was pared by 6 bases and J by 0 bases, with 7 bases of the junction left unmatched. The CDR3 covers 16 residues. The chain's CDR3 is CASSEQGSSNTGELFF. The CDR3 DNA is TGTGCCAGCAGCGAACAGGGGTCATCGAACACCGGGGAGCTGTTTTTT.

This clone was picked up one time. The chain is built from TRBV19 and TRBJ1-4; TRBD1 agrees at 10 bases. The germline CDR1 and CDR2 sequences are LNHDA and SQIVND (reference sequence). This CDR3 is 15 amino acids long. The ends lost 8 bases at V and 4 bases at J; junction bases unmatched: 7. CDR3 loop: CASGDRGSSNEKLFF. DNA for the CDR3: TGTGCCAGTGGGGACAGGGGATCGAGTAATGAAAAACTGTTTTTT.

The genes are TRBV5-8 and TRBJ2-5; no clear D gene. Germline V CDR1 and CDR2: SGHTS, YDEGEE. Trimming shortened V by 1 base and J by 0 bases, and 10 bases separated the two germline ends. There are 15 residues in the CDR3. The CDR3 DNA reads as TGTGCCAGCAGCTTGCCACAGACGTACCAAGAGACCCAGTACTTC. This translates into CASSLPQTYQETQYF.

This chain links TRBV5-1 with TRBJ2-5; D possibly corresponds to TRBD1 (6 bases). The V gene lost 4 bases and the J gene lost 1 base, with 11 bases spanning the gap. The germline CDR1 and CDR2 sequences are SGHRS and YFSETQ. This CDR3 comprises 14 residues. CDR3 bases: TGCGCCAGCAGCCCGGGGACATCCCAAGAGACCCAGTACTTC. Its translation is CASSPGTSQETQYF.

The table lists this clone with a few counts. V usage is TRBV10-3 and J usage is TRBJ1-5, with TRBD1 identical over 11 bases. CDR1 and CDR2 (germline): ENHRY, SYGVKD. The CDR3 sequence is 17 residues long. Trimming removed 6 bases from V and 0 bases from J; junction bases left unmatched: 7. The CDR3, as DNA: TGTGCCATCAGCCCCGGACAGGGGGCAGGTAGCAATCAGCCCCAGCATTTT. Encoded protein: CAISPGQGAGSNQPQHF.

This clone has a handful of counts. The rearrangement links TRBV28 to TRBJ1-5; 9 bases agree with TRBD1. J gave up 6 bases and V 5 bases, and 8 bases lay outside the gene matches. Germline V CDR1 and CDR2: MDHEN, SYDVKM. The CDR3 is 15 residues long. Here the CDR3 reads CASSPGTGTFQPQHF. In nucleotides, the CDR3 is TGTGCCAGCAGTCCCGGGACAGGGACGTTTCAGCCCCAGCATTTT.

Points on this clone: Other nucleotide sequences from this sample produce the same CDR3. The gene calls are TRBV7-3 and TRBJ2-1, with 8 positions matching TRBD2. Germline V lookup: CDR1 SGHTA, CDR2 FQGTGA. This CDR3 has 15 residues. The V segment lost 2 bases and the J segment 0 bases; nucleotides outside the gene matches: 0. The CDR3 here is CASSLGLASYNEQFF. Written as DNA, the CDR3 is TGTGCCAGCAGCTTAGGACTAGCCTCCTACAATGAGCAGTTCTTC.

This chain connects TRBV5-4 to TRBJ2-7; 10 bases are a match to TRBD1. The germline V gene has CDR1 SGHNT and CDR2 YYREEE (reference sequence). The CDR3 length is 13 residues. V shed 3 bases and J 5 bases; nucleotides not matched to a gene: 2. CDR3: CASSWDRGNEQYF. CDR3 in DNA: TGTGCCAGCAGCTGGGACAGGGGTAACGAGCAGTACTTC.

This clone was observed a few times. The chain couples TRBV30 to TRBJ1-2; possibly TRBD1 for D (5 bases). Deletions cut 0 bases from V and 6 bases from J, with 11 bases between. Germline V gene data show CDR1 as GTSNPN and CDR2 as SVGIG (reference sequence). The CDR3 runs to 13 residues. DNA of the CDR3: TGTGCCTGGAGTGTGGTGACAGACAATGGCTACACCTTC. Translating it yields CAWSVVTDNGYTF.

The gene calls are TRBV29-1 and TRBJ2-1; D remains unclear. Germline V gene data show CDR1 as SQVTM and CDR2 as ANQGSEA. CDR3 length: 15 residues. The V end was cut by 5 bases, the J end by 0 bases, with 14 bases between. CDR3 sequence reads: CSVTTTLSSYNEQFF. The CDR3 coding sequence is TGCAGCGTTACCACTACGCTAAGCTCCTACAATGAGCAGTTCTTC.

V and J are TRBV12-5 and TRBJ2-2; 10 bases are shared with TRBD2. The V segment lost 5 bases and the J segment 5 bases; nucleotides outside the gene matches: 8. The germline V gene encodes CDR1 LGHNT and CDR2 FRNRAP. This CDR3 has 16 amino acids. This CDR3 is CASGTQREGWTGELFF. The CDR3 DNA reads as TGTGCTAGTGGTACCCAGCGGGAGGGTTGGACCGGGGAGCTGTTTTTT.

V usage is TRBV7-9 and J usage is TRBJ2-1; 9 nucleotides agree with TRBD2. Germline assignment: CDR1 SEHNR and CDR2 FQNEAQ (reference sequence). V shed 4 bases and J 6 bases; nucleotides not matched to a gene: 7. The length of the CDR3 is 15 residues. CDR3 sequence: CASSSVAGVTNEQFF. The CDR3 DNA reads as TGTGCCAGCAGCTCCGTAGCGGGAGTAACCAATGAGCAGTTCTTC.

Only a few counts were recorded for this clone. The chain is built from TRBV20-1 and TRBJ2-1; 7 bases agree with TRBD1. The junction had 6 bases not matched to a gene; V was cut back by 2 bases and J by 14 bases. The CDR3 covers 11 residues. The germline V gene encodes CDR1 DFQATT and CDR2 SNEGSKA (reference sequence). The CDR3 spells CSARKDRREFF. In DNA, the CDR3 is TGCAGTGCTAGAAAGGACAGGCGAGAGTTCTTC.

CDR3 in amino acids: CASSMRGSSYNEQFF. The CDR3 bases are TGTGCCAGCAGTATGCGGGGGAGCTCCTACAATGAGCAGTTCTTC. This chain links TRBV6-5 with TRBJ2-1, with 7 bases matching TRBD2. CDR1 is MNHEY and CDR2 is SVGAGI in the germline V gene. The V and J ends lost 5 bases and 0 bases, in that order; junction bases with no gene match: 4. This CDR3 spans 15 amino acids.

This clone was found once. J is TRBJ2-3 and V is TRBV7-8; no firm D call. This CDR3 has 13 residues. The V end lost 2 bases, the J end lost 5 bases, and 8 bases lay between the germline ends. The germline V gene encodes CDR1 SGHVS and CDR2 FQNEAQ. CDR3 sequence: CASSLRLEDTQYF. The CDR3 DNA reads as TGTGCCAGCAGCTTAAGACTCGAAGATACGCAGTATTTT.

The chain joins TRBV5-6 to TRBJ1-2; 8 bases agree with TRBD1. V was pared by 0 bases and J by 8 bases, with 9 bases of the junction left unmatched. Germline V gives CDR1 SGHDT, CDR2 YYEEEE. The CDR3 covers 15 residues. CDR3 in amino acids: CASSLGGQAGWGYTF. CDR3 nucleotides: TGTGCCAGCAGCTTGGGGGGACAGGCTGGCTGGGGCTACACCTTC.

V usage is TRBV6-2 or TRBV6-3 and J usage is TRBJ1-4; D call uncertain. This CDR3 has 15 amino acids. Trimming took 2 bases from V and 3 from J, leaving 10 bases between them. Per germline, CDR1 MNHEY and CDR2 SVGEGT. CDR3 in amino acids: CASSYSGLPNEKLFF. The CDR3 DNA follows: TGTGCCAGCAGTTACAGCGGACTCCCTAATGAAAAACTGTTTTTT.

The genes are TRBV18 and TRBJ1-4, with TRBD1 matching over 9 bases. Trimming took 6 bases from V and 2 from J; bases not matched to a gene: 13. The CDR3 has 18 residues. The germline V gene has CDR1 KGHSH and CDR2 LQKENI. The DNA for the CDR3 is TGTGCCAGCTCGCCAGATCCGCTTGGGACAGGGACTAATGAAAAACTGTTTTTT. Its protein is CASSPDPLGTGTNEKLFF. The complete variable domain, with remaining parts taken from reference TRBV18 and TRBJ1-4, reads NAGVMQNPRHLVRRRGQEARLRCSPMKGHSHVYWYRQLPEEGLKFMVYLQKENIIDESGMPKERFSAEFPKEGPSILRIQQVVRGDSAAYFCASSPDPLGTGTNEKLFFGSGTQLSVL.

This rearrangement joins TRBV5-8 to TRBJ2-1, with 8 bases that match TRBD1. Unmatched junction bases numbered 11, after V lost 2 bases and J lost 16 bases. Germline CDR1 and CDR2: SGHTS and YDEGEE. CDR3 length: 13 amino acids. The CDR3 loop is CASSLQGVDVRFF. The CDR3 coding sequence is TGTGCCAGCAGCTTACAGGGGGTCGATGTAAGATTCTTC.

This clone has a single count. The chain joins TRBV4-2 to TRBJ2-2, with a tentative D call TRBD2 (6 bases). The CDR3 is 16 amino acids. From germline, CDR1 is LGHNA and CDR2 YNFKEQ. The V end lost 1 base, the J end lost 3 bases, and 12 bases lay between the germline ends. CDR3 amino acids: CASSQGDSGYTGELFF. CDR3 nucleotides: TGTGCCAGCAGCCAAGGGGACTCAGGGTACACCGGGGAGCTGTTTTTT.

This chain links TRBV7-3 with TRBJ1-2; TRBD1 agrees at 9 bases. CDR1 SGHTA and CDR2 FQGTGA come from the germline V gene. Trimming at V came to 5 bases and at J to 8 bases, leaving 3 bases not matched to a gene. The CDR3 is made up of 12 amino acids. CDR3 region: CASSNRGRGYTF. As DNA, the CDR3 is TGTGCCAGCAGCAACAGGGGGCGAGGCTACACCTTC.